The present TCR beta chain was sequenced within a study of shared clonotypes between healthy human individuals. Study-wide context: Each donor's CD8 memory used one plate, CD8 naive two, each CD4 subset three.

Sorted-subset replicate PCRs used approximately 180 ng of genomic DNA. This amount corresponded to 25,000 to 30,000 T cell genomes. Clones were read by immunoSEQ multiplex PCR, and TCRdb kept only the in-frame ones, dropping some. This table has roughly 300,000 clones, around 86% appearing once. Study-wide results and limits: The generation probabilities recorded for non-shared clonotypes fell below those of clonotypes shared by all four donors.

A word on this clone: Its antigen is not identified.

Germline CDR1 reads DFQATT; CDR2 reads SNEGSKA (reference sequence). The CDR3 has 11 residues. The source is a young man in good health. The sequenced sample was memory CD8+ T cells sorted from blood. Subset: CD45RO+ cells pooled with CCR7-negative TemRA cells. This chain uses TRBV20-1 with TRBJ2-2; no clear D gene. The CDR3 loop is CSAIHTGELFF. DNA for the CDR3: TGCAGCGCGATTCACACCGGGGAGCTGTTTTTT.